This T cell receptor (beta chain) emerged from a study of T-cell memory formation after mild COVID-19. Across the study: There were largely donor-specific TCR clusters.

This clonotype was seen a single time. The antigen remains undetermined. One junction end disagrees with the germline gene, perhaps due to a read error. With constant-segment primers, 5'RACE yielded cDNA libraries of TCR alpha and TCR beta that carried sample barcodes and UMIs. MiXCR, run by TCRdb on the 5' RACE reads, gives a single entry per CDR3 protein. The sample holds over 500,000 distinct CDR3 sequences, roughly 17% seen once. The CDR3 is 12 amino acids. Study-level points and caveats: Cross-reactive memory seemingly joined, as some responding clones were found in pre-infection memory.

The source is an adult woman who had mild COVID-19 (a few samples of this study predate the infection). Cell type and time point are not known. Sequencing input: PBMCs or a T cell subset sorted from them (not recorded which). The V call is TRBV12-3 or TRBV12-4, the J call TRBJ2-1, with TRBD1 as a possible D gene (5 bases). The chain's CDR3 is CASSLMDNEQFF. The CDR3 bases are TGTGCCAGCAGTTTAATGGACAACGAGCAGTTCTTC.